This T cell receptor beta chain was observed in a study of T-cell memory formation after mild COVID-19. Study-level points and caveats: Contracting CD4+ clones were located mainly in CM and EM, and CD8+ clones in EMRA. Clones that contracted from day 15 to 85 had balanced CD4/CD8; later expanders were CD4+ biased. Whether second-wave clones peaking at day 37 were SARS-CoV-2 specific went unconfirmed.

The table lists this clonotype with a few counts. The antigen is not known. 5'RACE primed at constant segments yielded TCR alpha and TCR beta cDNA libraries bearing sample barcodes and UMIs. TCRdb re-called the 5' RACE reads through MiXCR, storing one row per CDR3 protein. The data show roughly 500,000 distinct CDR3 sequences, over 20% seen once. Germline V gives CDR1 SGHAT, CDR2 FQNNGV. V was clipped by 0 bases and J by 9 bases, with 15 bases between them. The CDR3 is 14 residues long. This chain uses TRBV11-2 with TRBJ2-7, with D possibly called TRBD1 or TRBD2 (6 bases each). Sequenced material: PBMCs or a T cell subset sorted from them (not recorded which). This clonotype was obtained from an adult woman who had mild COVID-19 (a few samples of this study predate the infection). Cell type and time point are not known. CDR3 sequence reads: CASSLEGGQWRQYF. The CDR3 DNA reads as TGTGCCAGCAGCTTAGAGGGGGGCCAGTGGAGGCAGTACTTC.